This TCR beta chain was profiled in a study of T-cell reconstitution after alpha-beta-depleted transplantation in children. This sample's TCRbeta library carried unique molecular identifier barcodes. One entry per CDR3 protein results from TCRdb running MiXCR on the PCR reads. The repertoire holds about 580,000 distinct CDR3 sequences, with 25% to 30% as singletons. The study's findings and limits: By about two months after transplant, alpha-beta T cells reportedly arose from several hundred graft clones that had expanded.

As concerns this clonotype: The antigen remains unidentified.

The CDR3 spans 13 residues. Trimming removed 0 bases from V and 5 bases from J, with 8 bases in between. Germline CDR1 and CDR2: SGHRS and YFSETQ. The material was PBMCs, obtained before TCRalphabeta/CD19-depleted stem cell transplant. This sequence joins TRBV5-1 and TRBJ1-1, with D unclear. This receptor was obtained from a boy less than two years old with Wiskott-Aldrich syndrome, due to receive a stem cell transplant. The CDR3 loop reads CASSLAGETEAFF. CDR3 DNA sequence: TGCGCCAGCAGCTTGGCCGGGGAAACTGAAGCTTTCTTT.